This entry features one T cell receptor (beta chain) sequence. The antigen remains undetermined. The data belong to a study of T cell responses to AZD1222 COVID-19 vaccine. Whole-study findings and limits: Researchers report vaccine-associated CD4 TCRs spanning spike, with dominance at 160-218 and 743-854. A rise in Spike-specific TCR breadth and depth followed two AZD1222 doses. Samples come after the peak T cell response, not at day 14.

Profiling relied on immunoSEQ multiplex PCR, and the TCRdb table lists in-frame clones only, not all of them. The sample includes roughly 72,000 clones, approximately 88% of them seen just once. The CDR3 spans 14 residues. The ends were cut back, 0 bases at V and 0 bases at J, with 6 bases in the middle. Germline CDR1 is MNHEY and CDR2 is SVGAGI. Sequences were derived from peripheral blood, sampled 28 days after the second dose of the MenACWY control vaccine. The chain couples TRBV6-5 to TRBJ2-7; D is unresolved. The TCR sequence derives from an adult who received the MenACWY meningococcal vaccine as a control. The CDR3 protein is CASSYSYSSYEQYF. CDR3 DNA: TGTGCCAGCAGTTACTCGTACAGCTCCTACGAGCAGTACTTC.